This TCR beta chain was found in a study of blood T cell repertoires in COVID-19. Turning to the study itself: Both acute and convalescent COVID-19 samples were obtained from the United States, Italy and Spain. PBMCs, B-cell-depleted T cells, or T cells were the source of the cDNA or gDNA that made up the material.

The repertoire was sequenced with immunoSEQ multiplex PCR; TCRdb's copy has only in-frame clones and lacks some. The data contain 400,000 to 450,000 clones, 80% to 90% of them singletons. Participants came from some 23 US areas, aged about 18 to 100 years. Cohort 3 recovered donors had two negative PCRs, clearance, or symptom resolution. Unmatched junction bases numbered 4, after V lost 5 bases and J lost 3 bases. This CDR3 has 14 amino acids. Germline V gene data show CDR1 as SGHTA and CDR2 as FQGNSA. The V gene is TRBV7-2, the J gene TRBJ1-2, with TRBD1 matching over 9 bases. The specimen sequenced was PBMCs or T cells enriched from blood (not recorded which). The source is a man under 40 who had recovered from COVID-19. In DNA, the CDR3 is TGTGCCAGCAGCCTGACAGGGGGTGACTATGGCTACACCTTC. This sequence encodes CASSLTGGDYGYTF.